This T cell receptor (beta chain) stems from a study of CD4 T cells in relation to SARS-CoV-2 and coronaviruses. The overall study: The negative reference was HIV-1 Nef peptide pool or peptide-free culture.

A remark on this clone: As yet, its antigen is unknown.

Sequencing was performed with immunoSEQ multiplex PCR; in TCRdb, only in-frame clones are kept and a portion is missing. Of about 26,000 clones listed, around 73% were seen once; the top ten hold about 18%. Unexposed donor CD4+ T cells date from about 2011-2018, before the COVID-19 pandemic. After roughly 9 days of culture, CD4+ T cells were isolated. Cells permitting, SARS-CoV-2 S/N and four cold-coronavirus spikes were tested on unexposed-donor CD4+ T cells. The sample comprised CD4+ T cells from PBMCs, cultured in vitro. The origin of this receptor is a human donor in good health.

The CDR3 loop reads CATSDSRVPLETQYF. Here the CDR3 DNA reads TGTGCCACCAGTGATTCTAGAGTGCCTTTAGAGACCCAGTACTTC. The V gene is TRBV24-1, the J gene TRBJ2-5; D uncertain. V lost 2 bases, J lost 4 bases, and 13 bases lay in between. Looked up from germline, CDR1 is KGHDR and CDR2 is SFDVKD. This CDR3 is 15 amino acids long.